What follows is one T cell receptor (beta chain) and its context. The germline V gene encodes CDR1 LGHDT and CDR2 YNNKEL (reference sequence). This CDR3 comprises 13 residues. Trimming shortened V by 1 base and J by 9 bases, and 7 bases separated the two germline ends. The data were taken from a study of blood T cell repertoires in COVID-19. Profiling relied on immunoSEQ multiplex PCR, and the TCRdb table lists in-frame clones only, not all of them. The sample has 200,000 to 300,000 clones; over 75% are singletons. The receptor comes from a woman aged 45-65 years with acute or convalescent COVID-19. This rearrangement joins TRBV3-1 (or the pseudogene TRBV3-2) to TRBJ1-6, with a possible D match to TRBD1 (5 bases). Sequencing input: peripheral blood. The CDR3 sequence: CASSQAQGSPLHF. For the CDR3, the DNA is TGTGCCAGCAGCCAAGCGCAGGGTTCACCCCTCCACTTT.